The T cell receptor beta chain described here comes from a study of OX40 agonist ivuxolimab in advanced cancers. The data were produced by immunoSEQ multiplex PCR, yet TCRdb's version contains in-frame clones alone and is incomplete. Here the sample spans 70,000 to 80,000 clones, around nine tenths being singletons. The CDR3 consists of 16 residues. Germline V gene data show CDR1 as SNHLY and CDR2 as FYNNEI. The V end lost 5 bases, the J end lost 5 bases, and 19 bases lay between the germline ends. V is TRBV2 and J is TRBJ1-5, with a weak D call TRBD1 (6 bases). The receptor was isolated from an adult with an advanced solid tumor such as melanoma, head and neck, liver or kidney cancer. The specimen comprised CD4+ or CD8+ T cells sorted from blood, sampled in a trial of the OX40 agonist ivuxolimab. CDR3 nucleotides: TGTGCCAGCAGTATATATCGGACAGAGGGATATCAGCCCCAGCATTTT. This translates into CASSIYRTEGYQPQHF. The entire variable domain, with the rest obtained from reference TRBV2 and TRBJ1-5, is as follows: EPEVTQTPSHQVTQMGQEVILRCVPISNHLYFYWYRQILGQKVEFLVSFYNNEISEKSEIFDDQFSVERPDGSNFTLKIRSTKLEDSAMYFCASSIYRTEGYQPQHFGDGTRLSIL.